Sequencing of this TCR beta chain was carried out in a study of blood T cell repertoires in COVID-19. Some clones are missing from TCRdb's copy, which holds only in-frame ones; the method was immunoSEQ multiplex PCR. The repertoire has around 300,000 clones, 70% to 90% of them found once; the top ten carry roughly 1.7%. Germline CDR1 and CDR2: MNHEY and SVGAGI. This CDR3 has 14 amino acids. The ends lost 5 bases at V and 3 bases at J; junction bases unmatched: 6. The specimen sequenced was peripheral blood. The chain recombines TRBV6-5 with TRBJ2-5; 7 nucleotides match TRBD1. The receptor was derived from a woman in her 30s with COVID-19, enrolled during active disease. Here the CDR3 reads CASSPDRAEETQYF. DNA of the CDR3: TGTGCCAGCAGTCCAGACAGGGCCGAAGAGACCCAGTACTTC.